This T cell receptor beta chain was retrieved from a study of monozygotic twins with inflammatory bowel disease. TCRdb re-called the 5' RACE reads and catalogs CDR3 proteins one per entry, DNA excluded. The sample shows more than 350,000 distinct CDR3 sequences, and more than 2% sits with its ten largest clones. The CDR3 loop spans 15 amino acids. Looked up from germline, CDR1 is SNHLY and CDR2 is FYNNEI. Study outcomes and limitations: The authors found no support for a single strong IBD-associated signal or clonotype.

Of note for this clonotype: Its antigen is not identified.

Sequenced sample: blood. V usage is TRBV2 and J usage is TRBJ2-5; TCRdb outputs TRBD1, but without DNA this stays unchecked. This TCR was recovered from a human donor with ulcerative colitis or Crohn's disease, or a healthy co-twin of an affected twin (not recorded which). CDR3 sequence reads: CASSQSSLLGGTQYF.